Below are 3 T cell receptor beta chains sequenced from a single sample in a study of metastatic and nonmetastatic thyroid tumors. Among the patients, none had received any treatment before thyroid surgery. MiXCR re-clonotyped the PCR reads for TCRdb. The data contain under 50,000 clones, approximately 17% of them singletons. What was sequenced was tumor tissue. The receptors here all came from a female donor with papillary thyroid cancer or a benign thyroid nodule (not recorded which). Some clones in this sample may be carry-over from other donors' samples.

In this sample, this clone turned up a few times. The J gene is TRBJ1-1, the V gene TRBV5-1; TRBD1 is a possible D gene (5 bases). Per germline, CDR1 SGHRS and CDR2 YFSETQ. The CDR3 length is 16 residues. V was trimmed by 4 bases and J by 5 bases, leaving 21 bases between them. CDR3 sequence: CASSLVGGDSETEAFF. Written as DNA, the CDR3 is TGCGCCAGCAGCCTAGTGGGGGGGGACTCGGAAACTGAAGCTTTCTTT.

This clone was detected many times. The V and J genes are TRBV24-1 and TRBJ2-3; D is possibly TRBD2 (6 bases). Germline V gene data show CDR1 as KGHDR and CDR2 as SFDVKD. V lost 4 bases and J lost 4, with 17 bases in between. The CDR3 has 16 amino acids. The CDR3 loop reads CATSDPGTGRPDTQYF. The CDR3 DNA follows: TGTGCCACCAGTGACCCCGGGACTGGGAGACCAGATACGCAGTATTTT.

Of note for this clone: A much more abundant neighbour one base away suggests this may be a read error. The genes are TRBV29-1 and TRBJ2-2; D unresolved. Trimming removed 3 bases from V and 3 bases from J, with 8 bases in between. The CDR3 has 13 amino acids. Germline-derived CDR1 and CDR2 are SQVTM and ANQGSEA. In DNA, the CDR3 is TGCAGCGTTGAGTTGGTGCACACCGGGGAGCTGTTTTTT. Its translation is CSVELVHTGELFF.